The TCR beta chain under discussion was sequenced for a study of blood T cell repertoires in COVID-19. Study as a whole: Samples came from the United States, Italy and Spain, spanning acute and convalescent COVID-19. Sources were T cells, B-cell-depleted T cells, or PBMCs; the material itself was cDNA or gDNA.

This clone was found once. Germline V gives CDR1 SGDLS, CDR2 YYNGEE. There are 18 residues in the CDR3. V was shortened by 0 bases and J by 3 bases, with 20 bases between the two germline ends. In the source study's methods: How many nucleated cells were present was estimated from reference gene primer amplification. Some clones are missing from TCRdb's copy, which holds only in-frame ones; the method was immunoSEQ multiplex PCR. V and J calls and clone size come straight from that table; D and trimming were deduced from the DNA. The sample records about 44,000 clones, roughly 90% being singletons. Sample: peripheral blood. V and J are TRBV9 and TRBJ2-3, with a weak D call TRBD2 (5 bases). This TCR was sampled from a human donor in a cohort sampled during active COVID-19. The DNA of the CDR3 is TGTGCCAGCAGCGTAGAGGGTGGCGATTCACTAGAGACAGATACGCAGTATTTT. Translation gives CASSVEGGDSLETDTQYF.